This T cell receptor (beta chain) appears in the sequencing data of a study of T cells after yellow fever vaccination. Overall study results and limits: Re-detected after boosting: most primary clones, 96% of CD4 and 88% of CD8.

Germline values: CDR1 DFQATT, CDR2 SNEGSKA (reference sequence). Trimming took 8 bases from V and 3 from J; bases not matched to a gene: 12. The CDR3 totals 14 residues. Each CDR3 protein is one row after TCRdb ran MiXCR on the 5' RACE reads. The sample consists of about 99,000 distinct CDR3 sequences, under 6.5% of them appearing once. Note on this clonotype: Its antigen is currently unknown.

The receptor's source is a man younger than 30 who received the YFV17D yellow fever vaccine. This specimen was CD8+ T cells sorted from PBMCs, taken 10 days after the yellow fever booster vaccination. The V gene is TRBV20-1, the J gene TRBJ1-2, with TRBD1 matching 7 bases. The CDR3 bases are TGCAGTCTGCTAGACACAGGGGTGGACTATGGCTACACCTTC. Translating it yields CSLLDTGVDYGYTF.